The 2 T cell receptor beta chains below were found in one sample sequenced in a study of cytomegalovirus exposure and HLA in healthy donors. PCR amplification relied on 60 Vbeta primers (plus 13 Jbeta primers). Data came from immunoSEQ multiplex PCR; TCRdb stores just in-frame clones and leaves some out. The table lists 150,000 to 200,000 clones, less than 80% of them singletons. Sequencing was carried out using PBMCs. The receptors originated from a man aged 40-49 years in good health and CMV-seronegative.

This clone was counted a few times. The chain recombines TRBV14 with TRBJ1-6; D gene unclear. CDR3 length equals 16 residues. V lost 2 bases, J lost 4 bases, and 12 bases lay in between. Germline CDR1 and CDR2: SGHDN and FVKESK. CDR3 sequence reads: CASSQLGTLYNSPLHF. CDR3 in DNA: TGTGCCAGCAGCCAATTGGGCACCCTTTATAATTCACCCCTCCACTTT.

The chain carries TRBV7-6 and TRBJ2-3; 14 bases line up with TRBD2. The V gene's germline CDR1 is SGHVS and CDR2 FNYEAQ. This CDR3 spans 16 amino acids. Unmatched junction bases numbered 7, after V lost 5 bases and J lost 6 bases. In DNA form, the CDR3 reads TGTGCCAGCAGCCCCCTGGGACTAGCGGGGGATGATACGCAGTATTTT. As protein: CASSPLGLAGDDTQYF. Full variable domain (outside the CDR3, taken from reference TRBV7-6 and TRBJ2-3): GAGVSQSPRYKVTKRGQDVALRCDPISGHVSLYWYRQALGQGPEFLTYFNYEAQQDKSGLPNDRFSAERPEGSISTLTIQRTEQRDSAMYRCASSPLGLAGDDTQYFGPGTRLTVL.